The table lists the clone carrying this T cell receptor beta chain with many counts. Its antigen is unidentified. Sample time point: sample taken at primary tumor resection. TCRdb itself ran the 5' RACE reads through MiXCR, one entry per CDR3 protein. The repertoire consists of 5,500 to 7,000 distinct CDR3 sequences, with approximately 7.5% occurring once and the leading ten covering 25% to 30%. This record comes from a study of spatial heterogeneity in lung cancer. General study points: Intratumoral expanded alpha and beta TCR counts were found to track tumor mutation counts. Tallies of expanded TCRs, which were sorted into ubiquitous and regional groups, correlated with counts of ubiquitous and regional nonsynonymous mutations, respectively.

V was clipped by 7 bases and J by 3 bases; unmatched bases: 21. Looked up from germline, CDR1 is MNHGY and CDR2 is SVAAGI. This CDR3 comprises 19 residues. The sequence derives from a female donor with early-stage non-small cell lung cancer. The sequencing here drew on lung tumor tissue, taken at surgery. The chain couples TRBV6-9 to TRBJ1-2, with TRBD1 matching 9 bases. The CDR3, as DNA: TGTGCCAGCATCTACTTCCCGCCGGGACAGGGAAGACTAGACTATGGCTACACCTTC. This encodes CASIYFPPGQGRLDYGYTF.